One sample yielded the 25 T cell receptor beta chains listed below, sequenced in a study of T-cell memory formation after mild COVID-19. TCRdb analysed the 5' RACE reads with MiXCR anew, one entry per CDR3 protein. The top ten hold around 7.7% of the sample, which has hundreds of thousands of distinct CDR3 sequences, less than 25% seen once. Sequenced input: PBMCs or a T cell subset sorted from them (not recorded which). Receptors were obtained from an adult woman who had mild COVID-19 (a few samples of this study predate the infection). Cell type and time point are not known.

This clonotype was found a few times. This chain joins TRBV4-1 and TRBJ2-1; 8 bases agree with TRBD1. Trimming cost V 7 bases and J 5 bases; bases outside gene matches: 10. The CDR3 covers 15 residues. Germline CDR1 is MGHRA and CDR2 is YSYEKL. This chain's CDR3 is CASNFGQGSNNEQFF. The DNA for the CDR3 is TGCGCCAGCAACTTCGGACAGGGCTCTAACAATGAGCAGTTCTTC.

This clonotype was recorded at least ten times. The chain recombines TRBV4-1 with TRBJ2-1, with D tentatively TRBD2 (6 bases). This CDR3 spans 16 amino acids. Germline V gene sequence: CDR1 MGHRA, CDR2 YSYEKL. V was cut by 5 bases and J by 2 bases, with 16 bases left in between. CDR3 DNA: TGCGCCAGCAGCTTTCGGACTGGAGGGGCCTACAATGAGCAGTTCTTC. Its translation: CASSFRTGGAYNEQFF.

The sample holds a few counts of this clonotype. CDR3 nucleotides: TGTGCCAGCAGTGCTAGCGGGCGTACCTACGAGCAGTACTTC. Encoded protein: CASSASGRTYEQYF. The chain has TRBV9 and TRBJ2-7, with 8 bases lining up with TRBD2. From germline, CDR1 is SGDLS and CDR2 YYNGEE. V gave up 5 bases and J gave up 2 bases; unmatched junction bases: 6. The CDR3 totals 14 residues.

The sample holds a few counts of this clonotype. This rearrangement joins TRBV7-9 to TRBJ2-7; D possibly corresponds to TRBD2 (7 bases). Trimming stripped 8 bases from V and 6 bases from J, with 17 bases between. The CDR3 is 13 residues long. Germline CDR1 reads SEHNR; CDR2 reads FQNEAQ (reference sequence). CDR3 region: CASSRSGGREQYF. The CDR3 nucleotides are TGTGCCAGCTCACGTTCGGGGGGCCGCGAGCAGTACTTC. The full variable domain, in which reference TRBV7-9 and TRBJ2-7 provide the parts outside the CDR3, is DTGVSQNPRHKITKRGQNVTFRCDPISEHNRLYWYRQTLGQGPEFLTYFQNEAQLEKSRLLSDRFSAERPKGSFSTLEIQRTEQGDSAMYLCASSRSGGREQYFGPGTRLTVT.

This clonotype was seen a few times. The CDR3 sequence is CASSFNGHEQFF. DNA for the CDR3: TGTGCCAGCAGTTTCAATGGGCATGAGCAGTTCTTC. V and J are TRBV6-5 and TRBJ2-1; the D is unclear. The CDR3 sequence is 12 residues long. Germline V gene lookup returns CDR1 MNHEY and CDR2 SVGAGI. The V end lost 4 bases, the J end lost 8 bases, and 9 bases lay between the germline ends.

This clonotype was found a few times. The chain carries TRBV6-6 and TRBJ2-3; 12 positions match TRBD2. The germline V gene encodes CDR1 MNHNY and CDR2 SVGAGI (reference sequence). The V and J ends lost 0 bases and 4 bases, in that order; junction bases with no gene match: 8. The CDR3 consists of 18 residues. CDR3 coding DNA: TGTGCCAGCAGTTACTCGGTTACTAGCGGGGGGTCGGCAGATACGCAGTATTTT. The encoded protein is CASSYSVTSGGSADTQYF.

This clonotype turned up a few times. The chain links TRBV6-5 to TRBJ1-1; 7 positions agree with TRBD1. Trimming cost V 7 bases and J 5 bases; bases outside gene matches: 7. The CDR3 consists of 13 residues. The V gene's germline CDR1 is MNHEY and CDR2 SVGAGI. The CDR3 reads CASNFRGGTEAFF. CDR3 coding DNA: TGTGCCAGCAACTTCAGGGGGGGTACTGAAGCTTTCTTT.

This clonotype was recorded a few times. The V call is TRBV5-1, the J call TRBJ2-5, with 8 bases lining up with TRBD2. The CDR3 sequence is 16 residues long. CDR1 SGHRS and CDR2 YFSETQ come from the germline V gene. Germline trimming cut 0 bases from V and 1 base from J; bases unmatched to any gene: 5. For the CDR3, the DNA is TGCGCCAGCAGCTTGGTGGTAGCGGGGCTCCAAGAGACCCAGTACTTC. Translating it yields CASSLVVAGLQETQYF.

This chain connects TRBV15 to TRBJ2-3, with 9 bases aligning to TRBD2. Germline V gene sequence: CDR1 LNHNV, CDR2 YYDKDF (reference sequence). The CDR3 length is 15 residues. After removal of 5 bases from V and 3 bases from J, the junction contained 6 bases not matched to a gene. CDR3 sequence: CATSLAGGLTDTQYF. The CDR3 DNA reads TGTGCCACCAGCTTGGCGGGGGGGCTAACAGATACGCAGTATTTT.

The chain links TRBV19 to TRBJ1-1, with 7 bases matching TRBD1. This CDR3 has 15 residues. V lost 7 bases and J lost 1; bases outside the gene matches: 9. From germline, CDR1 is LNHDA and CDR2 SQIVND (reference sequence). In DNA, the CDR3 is TGTGCCAGTATACTTAGGGACAGCGGGAACACTGAAGCTTTCTTT. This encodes CASILRDSGNTEAFF.

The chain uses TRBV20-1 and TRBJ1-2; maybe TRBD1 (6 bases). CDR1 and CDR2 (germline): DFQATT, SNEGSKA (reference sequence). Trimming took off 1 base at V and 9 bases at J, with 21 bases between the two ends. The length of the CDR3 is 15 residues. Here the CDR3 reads CSARGPPQGSYSYTF. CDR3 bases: TGCAGTGCTAGAGGCCCACCACAGGGAAGTTACAGCTACACCTTC.

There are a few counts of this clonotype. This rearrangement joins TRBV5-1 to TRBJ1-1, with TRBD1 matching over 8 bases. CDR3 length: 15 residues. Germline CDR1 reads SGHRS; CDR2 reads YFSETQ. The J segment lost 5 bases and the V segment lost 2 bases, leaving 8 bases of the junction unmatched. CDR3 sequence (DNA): TGCGCCAGCAGCTTTTCCCAGGGGGCCGGGACTGAAGCTTTCTTT. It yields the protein CASSFSQGAGTEAFF.

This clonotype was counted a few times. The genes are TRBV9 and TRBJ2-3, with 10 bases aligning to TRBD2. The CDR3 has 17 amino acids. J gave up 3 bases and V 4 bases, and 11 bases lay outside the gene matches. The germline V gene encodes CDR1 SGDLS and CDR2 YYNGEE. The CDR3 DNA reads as TGTGCCAGCAGCTCCCTAGCGGGAGAAGGTGGTACAGATACGCAGTATTTT. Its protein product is CASSSLAGEGGTDTQYF. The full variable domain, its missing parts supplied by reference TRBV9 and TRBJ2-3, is DSGVTQTPKHLITATGQRVTLRCSPRSGDLSVYWYQQSLDQGLQFLIQYYNGEERAKGNILERFSAQQFPDLHSELNLSSLELGDSALYFCASSSLAGEGGTDTQYFGPGTRLTVL.

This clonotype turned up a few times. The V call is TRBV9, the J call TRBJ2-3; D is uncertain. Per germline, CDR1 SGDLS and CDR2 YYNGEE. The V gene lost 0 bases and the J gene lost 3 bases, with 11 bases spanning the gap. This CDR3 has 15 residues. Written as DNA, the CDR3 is TGTGCCAGCAGCGTAGATTCGTTGGGTACAGATACGCAGTATTTT. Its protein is CASSVDSLGTDTQYF.

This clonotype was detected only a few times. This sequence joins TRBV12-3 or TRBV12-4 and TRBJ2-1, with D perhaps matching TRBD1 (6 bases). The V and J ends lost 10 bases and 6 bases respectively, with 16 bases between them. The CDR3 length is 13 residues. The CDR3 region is CATEWQGFNEQFF. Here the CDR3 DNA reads TGTGCCACGGAATGGCAGGGGTTCAATGAGCAGTTCTTC.

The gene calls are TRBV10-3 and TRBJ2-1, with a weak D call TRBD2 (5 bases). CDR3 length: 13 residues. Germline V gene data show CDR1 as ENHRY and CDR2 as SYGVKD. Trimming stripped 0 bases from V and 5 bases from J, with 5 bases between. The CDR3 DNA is TGTGCCATCAGTGAGTCGAGGGACAATGAGCAGTTCTTC. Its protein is CAISESRDNEQFF.

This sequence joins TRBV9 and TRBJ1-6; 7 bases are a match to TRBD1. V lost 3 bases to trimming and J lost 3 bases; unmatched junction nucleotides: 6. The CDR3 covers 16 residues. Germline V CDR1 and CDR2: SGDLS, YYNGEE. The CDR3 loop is CASSARQGGYNSPLHF. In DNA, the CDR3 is TGTGCCAGCAGCGCCCGACAGGGAGGCTATAATTCACCCCTCCACTTT.

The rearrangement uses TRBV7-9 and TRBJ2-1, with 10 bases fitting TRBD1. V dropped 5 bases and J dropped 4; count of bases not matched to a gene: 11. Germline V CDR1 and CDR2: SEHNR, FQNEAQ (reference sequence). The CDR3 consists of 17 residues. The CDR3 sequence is CASSRPGAGQGYNEQFF. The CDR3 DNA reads TGTGCCAGCAGCCGCCCAGGCGCGGGACAGGGGTACAATGAGCAGTTCTTC.

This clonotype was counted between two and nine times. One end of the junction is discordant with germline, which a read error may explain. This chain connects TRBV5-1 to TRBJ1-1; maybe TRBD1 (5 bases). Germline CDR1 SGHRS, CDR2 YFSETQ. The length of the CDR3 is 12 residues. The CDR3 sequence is CASSVGQVGVSF. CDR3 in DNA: TGCGCCAGCAGCGTGGGGCAGGTCGGGGTCAGTTTT.

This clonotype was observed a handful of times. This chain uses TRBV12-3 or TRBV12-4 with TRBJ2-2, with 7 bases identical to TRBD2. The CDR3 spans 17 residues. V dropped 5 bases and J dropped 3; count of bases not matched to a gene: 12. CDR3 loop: CASSPRSGAADTGELFF. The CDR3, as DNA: TGTGCCAGCAGTCCCCGGAGCGGGGCGGCGGACACCGGGGAGCTGTTTTTT.

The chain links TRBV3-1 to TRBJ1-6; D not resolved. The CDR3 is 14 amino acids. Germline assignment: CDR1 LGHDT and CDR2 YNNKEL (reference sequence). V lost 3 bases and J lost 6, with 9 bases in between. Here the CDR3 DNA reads TGTGCCAGCAGCCAGGCCGCTTCTAATTCACCCCTCCACTTT. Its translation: CASSQAASNSPLHF.

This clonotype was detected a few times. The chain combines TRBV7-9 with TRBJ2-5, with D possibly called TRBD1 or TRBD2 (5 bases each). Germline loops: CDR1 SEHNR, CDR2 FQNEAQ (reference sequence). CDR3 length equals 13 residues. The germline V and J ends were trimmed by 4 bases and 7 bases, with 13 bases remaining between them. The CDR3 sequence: CASSSGTPGTQYF. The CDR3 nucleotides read TGTGCCAGCAGCTCCGGGACGCCAGGGACCCAGTACTTC.

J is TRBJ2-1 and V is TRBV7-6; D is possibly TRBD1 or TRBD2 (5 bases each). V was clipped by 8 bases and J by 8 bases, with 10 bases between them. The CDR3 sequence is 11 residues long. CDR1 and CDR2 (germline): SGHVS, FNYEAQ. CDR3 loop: CASSRDDEQFF. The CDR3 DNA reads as TGTGCCAGCTCCCGGGACGATGAGCAGTTCTTC.

The CDR3 region has the DNA TGTGCCAGCAGCTTAACGGATGCGGTGGGCACTGAAGCTTTCTTT. Translated, it gives CASSLTDAVGTEAFF. The chain uses TRBV7-3 and TRBJ1-1; D gene uncertain. V dropped 0 bases and J dropped 4 bases, with 12 bases sitting between them. The CDR3 covers 15 residues. CDR1 and CDR2 from the germline V gene are SGHTA and FQGTGA.

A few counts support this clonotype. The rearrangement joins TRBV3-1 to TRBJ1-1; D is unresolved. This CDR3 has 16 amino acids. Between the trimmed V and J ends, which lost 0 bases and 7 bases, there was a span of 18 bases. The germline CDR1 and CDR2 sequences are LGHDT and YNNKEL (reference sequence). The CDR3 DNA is TGTGCCAGCAGCCAAGAACTGGTCGGGGAAGCCAATGAAGCTTTCTTT. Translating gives CASSQELVGEANEAFF. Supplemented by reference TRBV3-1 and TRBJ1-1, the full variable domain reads DTAVSQTPKYLVTQMGNDKSIKCEQNLGHDTMYWYKQDSKKFLKIMFSYNNKELIINETVPNRFSPKSPDKAHLNLHINSLELGDSAVYFCASSQELVGEANEAFFGQGTRLTVV.